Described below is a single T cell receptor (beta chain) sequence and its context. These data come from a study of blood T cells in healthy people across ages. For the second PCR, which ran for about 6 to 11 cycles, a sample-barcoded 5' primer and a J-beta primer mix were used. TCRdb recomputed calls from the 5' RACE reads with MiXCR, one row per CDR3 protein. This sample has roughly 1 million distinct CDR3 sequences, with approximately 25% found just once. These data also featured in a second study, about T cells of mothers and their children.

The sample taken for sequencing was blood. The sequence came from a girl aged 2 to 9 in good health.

In DNA, the CDR3 is TGTGCCAGCAGCAGGAGGAGGGATGGTGAAAAACTGTTTTTT. The encoded protein is CASSRRRDGEKLFF. The genes are TRBV28 and TRBJ1-4, with D unresolved. The CDR3 is 14 amino acids. CDR1 and CDR2 from the germline V gene are MDHEN and SYDVKM. Between the trimmed V and J ends, which lost 6 bases and 7 bases, there was a span of 15 bases.